The 27 T cell receptor beta chains in this list originate from one sample, sequenced in a study of graft-versus-host responses after intestinal transplantation (dated by TCRdb to the early 2020s). Libraries were constructed by the immunoSEQ multiplex PCR assay. TCRdb limited this immuneACCESS table to in-frame rearrangements with V and J called. A share of clones is missing; checked studies link under half to unresolved V genes, and the rest is unexplained. The sample records 37,000 or so clones, roughly nine tenths of which are singletons. 2% to 2.5% of the sample rests with the top ten. The sample in question was PBMCs, obtained around 320 days after intestinal transplant. The receptors stem from a human patient who received an intestinal transplant, so some T cells may come from the graft donor.

The rearrangement joins TRBV4-1 to TRBJ2-2, with 7 positions matching TRBD1. V lost 1 base to trimming and J lost 4 bases; unmatched junction nucleotides: 6. Per germline, CDR1 MGHRA and CDR2 YSYEKL. This CDR3 region has 16 residues. CDR3 DNA sequence: TGCGCCAGCAGCCAAGTGCTAGGGGGCCCCACCGGGGAGCTGTTTTTT. It is translated as CASSQVLGGPTGELFF.

The gene calls are TRBV10-1 and TRBJ1-5; 10 bases align to TRBD1. The CDR3 totals 16 residues. Germline assignment: CDR1 WNHNN and CDR2 SYGVQD (reference sequence). The junction had 7 bases not matched to a gene; V was cut back by 6 bases and J by 2 bases. Here the CDR3 DNA reads TGCGCCAGCAGGACAGGGGGCGGTCTTGGCAATCAGCCCCAGCATTTT. Its protein product is CASRTGGGLGNQPQHF.

The chain has TRBV9 and TRBJ2-1, with D perhaps matching TRBD2 (6 bases). CDR3 size: 14 residues. V was shortened by 0 bases and J by 9 bases, with 13 bases between the two germline ends. The germline V gene encodes CDR1 SGDLS and CDR2 YYNGEE. This CDR3 is CASSVVGEGGEQFF. CDR3 coding DNA: TGTGCCAGCAGCGTAGTAGGAGAGGGAGGTGAGCAGTTCTTC.

The rearrangement joins TRBV4-1 to TRBJ2-2; 9 bases are shared with TRBD1. Germline values: CDR1 MGHRA, CDR2 YSYEKL. With 4 bases clipped from V and 4 bases from J, the junction kept 4 bases outside the gene matches. The CDR3 is made up of 15 amino acids. CDR3: CASSPQGAVTGELFF. CDR3 bases: TGCGCCAGCAGCCCACAGGGGGCGGTCACCGGGGAGCTGTTTTTT.

The V call is TRBV11-2, the J call TRBJ2-5, with 11 bases identical to TRBD2. The CDR3 runs 15 residues. Germline loops: CDR1 SGHAT, CDR2 FQNNGV. Trimming at V came to 0 bases and at J to 5 bases, leaving 2 bases not matched to a gene. The CDR3 spells CASSLDTSGSETQYF. DNA of the CDR3: TGTGCCAGCAGCTTAGATACTAGCGGGAGTGAGACCCAGTACTTC.

This rearrangement joins TRBV9 to TRBJ2-1; D not resolved. Between the trimmed V and J ends, which lost 4 bases and 0 bases, there was a span of 5 bases. Germline CDR1 reads SGDLS; CDR2 reads YYNGEE. The CDR3 sequence is 13 residues long. In DNA, the CDR3 is TGTGCCAGCAGCCCCCTCTCCTACAATGAGCAGTTCTTC. This sequence encodes CASSPLSYNEQFF.

V is TRBV19 and J is TRBJ2-7; D not resolved. CDR1 is LNHDA and CDR2 is SQIVND in the germline V gene (reference sequence). Trimming took off 4 bases at V and 4 bases at J, with 20 bases between the two ends. The CDR3 totals 16 residues. CDR3 sequence (DNA): TGTGCCAGTAGTAAAAGCCTCCAATCGACCTTTTACGAGCAGTACTTC. Translating it yields CASSKSLQSTFYEQYF. The full variable domain, rest sourced from reference TRBV19 and TRBJ2-7, is DGGITQSPKYLFRKEGQNVTLSCEQNLNHDAMYWYRQDPGQGLRLIYYSQIVNDFQKGDIAEGYSVSREKKESFPLTVTSAQKNPTAFYLCASSKSLQSTFYEQYFGPGTRLTVT.

This sequence joins TRBV6-6 and TRBJ2-3, with 9 bases fitting TRBD2. The V gene's germline CDR1 is MNHNY and CDR2 SVGAGI (reference sequence). This CDR3 region has 14 residues. J was trimmed by 5 bases and V by 7 bases; bases with no gene match: 7. CDR3 coding DNA: TGTGCCAGCACCGAGCGGGAGGTCGGAGATACGCAGTATTTT. Translated: CASTEREVGDTQYF.

The chain carries TRBV29-1 and TRBJ1-1; the D gene is possibly TRBD1 (6 bases). Trimming removed 7 bases at V and 7 bases at J, with 19 bases between. Germline-derived CDR1 and CDR2 are SQVTM and ANQGSEA. CDR3 size: 13 residues. The CDR3 protein is CSAPLGGRNEAFF. The CDR3 coding sequence is TGCAGCGCCCCTTTGGGGGGGCGGAATGAAGCTTTCTTT. Drawing the rest from reference TRBV29-1 and TRBJ1-1, the complete variable domain is SAVISQKPSRDICQRGTSLTIQCQVDSQVTMMFWYRQQPGQSLTLIATANQGSEATYESGFVIDKFPISRPNLTFSTLTVSNMSPEDSSIYLCSAPLGGRNEAFFGQGTRLTVV.

This clone was observed a single time. The V call is TRBV29-1, the J call TRBJ2-3, with D possibly being TRBD1 (5 bases). V lost 4 bases and J lost 0, with 11 bases in between. Germline V lookup: CDR1 SQVTM, CDR2 ANQGSEA. The CDR3 is 14 amino acids. Here the CDR3 reads CSVGGGSSTDTQYF. Written as DNA, the CDR3 is TGCAGCGTTGGGGGCGGCTCTAGCACAGATACGCAGTATTTT.

The V gene is TRBV9, the J gene TRBJ1-1, with D unclear. The CDR3 runs to 15 residues. The V gene lost 4 bases and the J gene lost 1 base, with 14 bases spanning the gap. Germline lookup yields CDR1 SGDLS and CDR2 YYNGEE. The CDR3 DNA reads TGTGCCAGCAGCCCTCGGGCCTCGGGGAACACTGAAGCTTTCTTT. Its protein product is CASSPRASGNTEAFF. Full variable domain (rest looked up from reference TRBV9 and TRBJ1-1): DSGVTQTPKHLITATGQRVTLRCSPRSGDLSVYWYQQSLDQGLQFLIQYYNGEERAKGNILERFSAQQFPDLHSELNLSSLELGDSALYFCASSPRASGNTEAFFGQGTRLTVV.

On this clone: At one boundary the junction diverges from the germline segment, which might be a read error. Other DNA sequences of this sample code for an identical CDR3. DNA for the CDR3: TGTGCCAGCAGTACCGGGACATCCTTCGGGTTCGATCAGCCCCAGCACTTT. It translates to CASSTGTSFGFDQPQHF. This sequence joins TRBV2 and TRBJ1-5; D is perhaps TRBD1 (6 bases). The CDR3 loop spans 17 amino acids. Per the germline V gene, CDR1 is SNHLY and CDR2 is FYNNEI.

CDR3 amino acids: CASSLSGTGAIPEKLFF. The CDR3 DNA is TGTGCCAGCAGCTTAAGCGGGACAGGGGCCATACCTGAAAAACTGTTTTTT. V gene TRBV13 combines with J gene TRBJ1-4; 10 bases are a match to TRBD1. The trim removed 2 bases at V and 7 bases at J, leaving 10 bases unmatched. The CDR3 is made up of 17 amino acids. Germline V lookup: CDR1 PRHDT, CDR2 FYEKMQ (reference sequence).

The V and J genes are TRBV28 and TRBJ1-1; a possible D gene is TRBD1 (5 bases). The length of the CDR3 is 15 residues. From germline, CDR1 is MDHEN and CDR2 SYDVKM. V dropped 5 bases and J dropped 4 bases, with 17 bases sitting between them. The CDR3 DNA reads TGTGCCAGCAGTAATTCAGGGTTGGACGGCACTGAAGCTTTCTTT. Its protein product is CASSNSGLDGTEAFF.

This clone was detected only once. This CDR3 is also generated by other DNA sequences in the sample. This sequence joins TRBV7-3 and TRBJ1-1; D gene unclear. This CDR3 spans 13 amino acids. Trimming cost V 1 base and J 1 base, with 4 bases left between them. CDR1 is SGHTA and CDR2 is FQGTGA in the germline V gene. The CDR3 sequence is CASSLKRNTEAFF. DNA for the CDR3: TGTGCCAGCAGCTTAAAGAGGAACACTGAAGCTTTCTTT.

The chain recombines TRBV27 with TRBJ2-2; a possible D gene is TRBD2 (6 bases). This CDR3 comprises 15 residues. V lost 3 bases to trimming and J lost 7 bases, with 15 bases between them. CDR1 is MNHEY, CDR2 SMNVEV, per germline (reference sequence). DNA for the CDR3: TGTGCCAGCAGTTTCGGTGGGAGGATGAGCGGGGAGCTGTTTTTT. It specifies CASSFGGRMSGELFF.

This chain uses TRBV7-6 with TRBJ2-2, with D possibly being TRBD1 (6 bases). The CDR3 spans 15 residues. Deletions cut 1 base from V and 3 bases from J, with 9 bases between. The germline V gene has CDR1 SGHVS and CDR2 FNYEAQ. The CDR3 DNA sequence: TGTGCCAGCAGCTTAGTAGGGGGAGACACCGGGGAGCTGTTTTTT. This sequence encodes CASSLVGGDTGELFF.

This chain links TRBV10-2 with TRBJ2-3; 8 nucleotides agree with TRBD1. The germline CDR1 and CDR2 sequences are WSHSY and SAAADI. This CDR3 has 13 amino acids. The trim removed 2 bases at V and 5 bases at J, leaving 0 bases unmatched. The CDR3 reads CASSEDRGDTQYF. The CDR3 bases are TGCGCCAGCAGTGAGGACAGGGGAGATACGCAGTATTTT.

V and J are TRBV10-2 and TRBJ1-4; 7 bases agree with TRBD1. Germline assignment: CDR1 WSHSY and CDR2 SAAADI. After removal of 2 bases from V and 5 bases from J, the junction contained 5 bases not matched to a gene. This CDR3 contains 15 residues. This chain's CDR3 is CASSEVGTVNEKLFF. The CDR3 nucleotides are TGCGCCAGCAGTGAGGTCGGGACAGTGAATGAAAAACTGTTTTTT.

The CDR3 loop is CSVPSDRAAYEQYF. The CDR3 region has the DNA TGCAGCGTCCCTTCCGACAGGGCCGCCTACGAGCAGTACTTC. The chain links TRBV29-1 to TRBJ2-7, with 7 bases matching TRBD1. This CDR3 has 14 amino acids. V was clipped by 6 bases and J by 2 bases; unmatched bases: 10. Germline V gene sequence: CDR1 SQVTM, CDR2 ANQGSEA.

This sequence joins TRBV29-1 and TRBJ2-3; 10 positions match TRBD1. Germline CDR1 is SQVTM and CDR2 is ANQGSEA. The J segment lost 6 bases and the V segment lost 3 bases, leaving 3 bases of the junction unmatched. The CDR3 totals 13 residues. The CDR3 nucleotides are TGCAGCGTTGATGACAGGGGGCTTGATACGCAGTATTTT. As protein: CSVDDRGLDTQYF.

The rearrangement uses TRBV4-1 and TRBJ1-1, with 8 bases identical to TRBD1. Germline values: CDR1 MGHRA, CDR2 YSYEKL. Trimming cost V 10 bases and J 0 bases; bases outside gene matches: 13. This CDR3 has 16 residues. CDR3 residues: CATQPVTGVVNTEAFF. CDR3 DNA: TGCGCCACCCAACCCGTGACAGGGGTCGTGAACACTGAAGCTTTCTTT.

V gene TRBV28 combines with J gene TRBJ1-1; the D gene is possibly TRBD1 (5 bases). Between the trimmed V and J ends, which lost 2 bases and 2 bases, there was a span of 12 bases. The CDR3 sequence is 15 residues long. Germline-derived CDR1 and CDR2 are MDHEN and SYDVKM. This CDR3 is CASSLTGTRNTEAFF. The DNA for the CDR3 is TGTGCCAGCAGTTTAACGGGGACCCGTAACACTGAAGCTTTCTTT.

This rearrangement joins TRBV5-8 to TRBJ2-1, with D possibly matching TRBD2 (7 bases). Deletions cut 6 bases from V and 10 bases from J, with 14 bases between. Germline CDR1 is SGHTS and CDR2 is YDEGEE. CDR3 length: 12 amino acids. The CDR3 DNA follows: TGTGCCAGCATGGCGGGGGCTGAGGAGCAGTTCTTC. This gives the protein CASMAGAEEQFF.

The chain employs TRBV4-1 and TRBJ1-5, with a tentative D call TRBD1 (5 bases). This CDR3 contains 17 residues. V shed 4 bases and J shed 5 bases, with 21 bases lying between them. Per the germline V gene, CDR1 is MGHRA and CDR2 is YSYEKL. CDR3 sequence: CASSPLLGWGRDQPQHF. The CDR3 coding sequence is TGCGCCAGCAGCCCCCTTTTGGGTTGGGGCAGGGATCAGCCCCAGCATTTT.

This chain uses TRBV29-1 with TRBJ2-7, with 9 nucleotides matching TRBD2. From germline, CDR1 is SQVTM and CDR2 ANQGSEA. V dropped 6 bases and J dropped 9; count of bases not matched to a gene: 9. This CDR3 is built from 12 residues. The CDR3 bases are TGCAGCGTAGAGAGCGGGAGGAGGGCGCAGTACTTC. Protein product: CSVESGRRAQYF.

In its sample, this clone was seen once. The CDR3 bases are TGTGCCAGCAGCCCACCACCGGGACGCAGCTACGAGCAGTACTTC. Translation gives CASSPPPGRSYEQYF. The chain links TRBV9 to TRBJ2-7; D may match TRBD1 or TRBD2 (5 bases each). V lost 4 bases, J lost 3 bases, and 17 bases lay in between. The CDR3 contains 15 residues. The germline gives CDR1 SGDLS, CDR2 YYNGEE. The full variable domain, with the rest looked up from reference TRBV9 and TRBJ2-7, is DSGVTQTPKHLITATGQRVTLRCSPRSGDLSVYWYQQSLDQGLQFLIQYYNGEERAKGNILERFSAQQFPDLHSELNLSSLELGDSALYFCASSPPPGRSYEQYFGPGTRLTVT.